This T cell receptor beta chain was found in a study of cytomegalovirus exposure and HLA in healthy donors. Study-wide points: Later analysis suggested links between common viral pathogens and several top significant clusters.

Researchers ran the PCR with 60 Vbeta and 13 Jbeta primers. Clones were read by immunoSEQ multiplex PCR, and TCRdb kept only the in-frame ones, dropping some. The sample has 210,000 or so clones; roughly 79% are singletons. Germline V CDR1 and CDR2: MNHEY, SVGAGI. The CDR3 runs 15 residues. Trimming removed 0 bases from V and 9 bases from J, with 12 bases in between. This clone was counted a few times. The antigen is undetermined. Regarding donors, all were healthy bone marrow donors. Sequenced: PBMCs. The chain has TRBV6-5 and TRBJ1-6; D not certain. This sequence was found in a man between 18 and 29 years old in good health and CMV-seronegative. The DNA for the CDR3 is TGTGCCAGCAGTTACTCAGCCGGGCGGGGTTCACCCCTCCACTTT. Translation gives CASSYSAGRGSPLHF.